Detailed here is one T cell receptor beta chain. In its sample, this clonotype was seen a few times. Its antigen remains unidentified. Base quality data are lacking; no much larger clone is found one base away. The data are from a study of blood T cells in healthy people across ages (dated by TCRdb to the mid-2010s). For the wider study: In model experiments, roughly one uniquely barcoded TCR beta cDNA molecule per two T cells was captured by template switching. The study measured age-related changes in TCR beta repertoire diversity using deep sequencing normalized with unique cDNA molecular identifiers. The donors were split into four age groups: young (average roughly 15 years), middle-aged (around 37), aged (about 56) and long-lived (under 90). To avoid experimental bias, donors of different ages were spread randomly across the sequencing lanes. For two donors (one aged 18 to 29 and one aged 80 or older), the study analyzed two additional independent replicas of 1 million unique cDNA reads from the same blood draw. Study-wide conclusions, independent of this receptor: Compared with the aged group, the long-lived group had more naive CD4+ T cells, fewer expanded clones and increased TCR diversity, a pattern suggesting age selection. Estimates of total diversity based on one million sequenced T cells were considered lower bounds and underestimates. As age increased, observed TCR beta diversity per million T cells dropped in a roughly linear way, and a significant reduction was already evident by age 40. Bulk unsorted PBMC profiling prevented conclusive comparison of naive and antigen-experienced compartments. The CMV infection status of donors was not known, potentially confounding age-related changes in expanded clonotypes. Observed TCR beta diversity correlated strongly with the percentage of naive T cells measured by flow cytometry.

The CDR3 holds 12 amino acids from the cysteine to the phenylalanine. Left in the record is the CDR3 DNA by itself, 36 bases read in frame from the first base. Reading the germline V gene gives CDR1 SGHVS and CDR2 FNYEAQ. V was cut back by 4 bases and J by 5 bases, leaving a gap of 7 bases between them. Donors were 39 systemically healthy Caucasian individuals from Russia aged roughly 6 to 100 years. Each donor gave around 9.8 milliliters of peripheral blood, collected into EDTA-treated Vacutainer tubes. Ficoll-Paque density-gradient centrifugation was used to isolate PBMCs, with at least 7 million per sample. Trizol reagent was used to extract total RNA from the PBMCs, yielding at least 5 micrograms per sample. For every donor, an aliquot of PBMCs went through flow cytometry to measure the percentages of naive CD45RAhigh/CD27high T cells. Preparation of the library involved 5' RACE. Sequencing used an Illumina HiSeq 2500. The second PCR ran for roughly 7 to 12 cycles and used a J-beta primer mix along with a sample-barcoded 5' primer. A template-switch 5' adaptor carrying 12 random nucleotides introduced a unique molecular identifier onto each TCR beta cDNA molecule. Each sample yielded at least 3 million CDR3-containing paired-end reads. The Mint cDNA synthesis kit, primed by a TRBC-specific oligonucleotide, was used to synthesize first-strand cDNA from all RNA. After uracil-DNA glycosylase treatment, a first 18-cycle PCR used universal primers M1SS and BC2_uni_R on all cDNA. The paper's processing steps were these. For normalization, 1 million high-quality reads were randomly selected from each sample, with every read carrying a distinct molecular identifier. Instead of being binned into consensus sequences, reads with shared molecular identifiers were discarded. MiTCR, set to a Q25 quality threshold and the strictest error-elimination algorithm, was used for CDR3 identification, clonotype clustering and error correction. A nonparametric unseen species model using Euler transformation provided a lower-bound estimate of total TCR beta diversity. TCRdb's own reprocessing of the public reads used fastp at Q25 and MiXCR and kept productive beta chains. Each record represents a unique CDR3 protein, reported with the most common genes and DNA among its rows. The V and J calls, along with clone size, are taken from TCRdb and not from the paper's own processing. A total of hundreds of thousands of distinct CDR3 sequences appear in this sample, about 42% of them only once. Under 20% of the sample is held by the ten biggest clonotypes.

The clonotype was recovered from a man aged 55 to 70 in good health. The rearrangement combines TRBV7-6 with TRBJ2-3; no D segment can be confidently identified. Sequencing used blood. This receptor carries the CDR3 CASSSMGDTQYF. At the DNA level, the sequence is TGTGCCAGCAGCTCCATGGGAGATACGCAGTATTTT.